The rows below give T cell receptor beta chains drawn from one sample of a study of T-cell memory formation after mild COVID-19. Each CDR3 protein gets one entry after TCRdb re-called the 5' RACE reads with MiXCR. The sample contains about 290,000 distinct CDR3 sequences, less than 20% of which appear only once. The sequenced sample was PBMCs or a T cell subset sorted from them (not recorded which). The receptors were sampled from a man aged 18-30 years who had mild COVID-19 (a few samples of this study predate the infection). Cell type and time point are not known. Both conserved end residues are part of each CDR3. A D gene is named only where the DNA matches it firmly. Not every row has a clone size; where given, it reads once, few, many or a size class.

cdr3_length | d_call | j_call | clone_size | v_call | cdr3_aa | cdr3_nt
13 | TRBD1 | TRBJ1-2 | few | TRBV7-2 | CASSTGTAYGYTF | TGTGCCAGCAGCACCGGGACAGCTTATGGCTACACCTTC
15 | . | TRBJ2-7 | . | TRBV15 | CATSGKPGYSYEQYF | TGTGCCACCAGCGGAAAACCAGGATACTCCTACGAGCAGTACTTC
16 | TRBD2 | TRBJ2-1 | many | TRBV7-2 | CASSAGRVESYNEQFF | TGTGCCAGCAGCGCCGGGAGGGTCGAATCCTACAATGAGCAGTTCTTC
15 | TRBD1 | TRBJ1-2 | . | TRBV20-1 | CSALTRDRDNYGYTF | TGCAGTGCTTTAACTCGGGACAGAGACAACTATGGCTACACCTTC
13 | . | TRBJ2-2 | few | TRBV18 | CASCTGSAGELFF | TGTGCCAGCTGCACCGGCAGCGCCGGGGAGCTGTTTTTT
16 | . | TRBJ2-3 | many | TRBV5-4 | CASSLSSSRLGDTQYF | TGTGCCAGCAGCTTGAGCTCTAGTAGGTTGGGAGATACGCAGTATTTT
15 | . | TRBJ2-6 | few | TRBV18 | CASSPGGTGANVLTF | TGTGCCAGCTCACCTGGGGGTACCGGGGCCAACGTCCTGACTTTC
14 | TRBD2 | TRBJ2-1 | many | TRBV20-1 | CSAKSGGPYNEQFF | TGCAGTGCTAAATCGGGGGGGCCCTACAATGAGCAGTTCTTC
12 | TRBD1 | TRBJ1-6 | . | TRBV20-1 | CSATDRDSPLHF | TGCAGTGCTACCGACAGGGACTCACCCCTCCACTTT
16 | . | TRBJ1-1 | . | TRBV11-1 | CASTQPRAGANTEAFF | TGTGCCAGCACCCAACCTAGGGCTGGGGCGAACACTGAAGCTTTCTTT
13 | . | TRBJ1-5 | . | TRBV18 | CASAWQDNQPQHF | TGTGCCAGCGCGTGGCAGGACAATCAGCCCCAGCATTTT
16 | TRBD1 | TRBJ1-2 | . | TRBV15 | CATSRAGTGGAGGYTF | TGTGCCACCAGCAGAGCCGGGACAGGGGGCGCGGGTGGCTACACCTTC
15 | TRBD1 | TRBJ2-3 | . | TRBV7-2 | CASSDPTGGRDTQYF | TGTGCCAGCAGCGACCCGACAGGGGGCAGAGATACGCAGTATTTT
16 | . | TRBJ2-3 | . | TRBV7-8 | CASSLVPGGRTDTQYF | TGTGCCAGCAGCTTAGTACCCGGGGGGCGCACAGATACGCAGTATTTT
15 | . | TRBJ2-7 | few | TRBV10-3 | CAISDLTRTSYEQYF | TGTGCCATCAGTGACCTAACTAGAACTTCCTACGAGCAGTACTTC
14 | . | TRBJ2-7 | . | TRBV5-1 | CASRAGQGSYEQYF | TGCGCCAGCAGAGCGGGTCAGGGGTCCTACGAGCAGTACTTC
16 | TRBD1 | TRBJ1-2 | few | TRBV7-9 | CASSLVGPTGGRDYTF | TGTGCCAGCAGCTTAGTGGGCCCGACAGGGGGAAGGGACTACACCTTC
13 | TRBD1 | TRBJ2-2 | few | TRBV18 | CASSTGVTGELFF | TGTGCCAGCTCTACAGGGGTCACCGGGGAGCTGTTTTTT
16 | TRBD2 | TRBJ2-5 | few | TRBV10-3 | CAIKEGGGVPQETQYF | TGTGCCATCAAAGAAGGCGGGGGGGTTCCACAAGAGACCCAGTACTTC
16 | . | TRBJ1-2 | few | TRBV6-5 | CASSYSLPTSNYGYTF | TGTGCCAGCAGTTACTCGTTACCCACCTCCAACTATGGCTACACCTTC
15 | TRBD2 | TRBJ2-1 | few | TRBV6-6 | CASSNSGGTLLEQFF | TGTGCCAGCAGCAATAGCGGGGGGACCCTCCTCGAGCAGTTCTTC
14 | . | TRBJ1-1 | few | TRBV7-6 | CASSSGAGYTEAFF | TGTGCCAGCAGCTCCGGGGCGGGTTACACTGAAGCTTTCTTT
13 | . | TRBJ2-6 | many | TRBV27 | CASRLSGANVLTF | TGTGCCAGCAGGCTCTCTGGGGCCAACGTCCTGACTTTC
18 | TRBD2 | TRBJ2-7 | . | TRBV27 | CASSLRGTRGGHRDEQYF | TGTGCCAGCAGTTTGCGAGGGACCCGGGGGGGACACAGGGACGAGCAGTACTTC
14 | . | TRBJ1-3 | few | TRBV20-1 | CSASGEPSGNTIYF | TGCAGTGCATCAGGGGAACCCTCTGGAAACACCATATATTTT
14 | . | TRBJ2-3 | . | TRBV9 | CASSNRHPTDTQYF | TGTGCCAGCAGCAACCGACACCCCACAGATACGCAGTATTTT
11 | . | TRBJ1-2 | many | TRBV7-9 | CASSLGDGYTF | TGTGCCAGCAGCTTGGGGGATGGCTACACCTTC
17 | TRBD1 | TRBJ2-5 | few | TRBV7-9 | CASSSYTGAYTQETQYF | TGTGCCAGCAGCTCATACACAGGGGCTTATACACAAGAGACCCAGTACTTC
15 | TRBD1 | TRBJ1-5 | few | TRBV2 | CASSEQGGMAQPQHF | TGTGCCAGCAGTGAACAGGGGGGGATGGCTCAGCCCCAGCATTTT
15 | TRBD1 | TRBJ1-2 | many | TRBV5-1 | CASSPGQGVTYGYTF | TGCGCCAGCAGCCCGGGACAGGGAGTGACGTATGGCTACACCTTC
14 | . | TRBJ1-6 | few | TRBV12-3/TRBV12-4 | CASRGLVEHSPLHF | TGTGCCAGCAGGGGACTGGTCGAACATTCACCCCTCCACTTT
16 | TRBD2 | TRBJ2-2 | . | TRBV5-6 | CASSHGTSGATGELFF | TGTGCCAGCAGCCACGGGACTAGCGGGGCCACCGGGGAGCTGTTTTTT
14 | . | TRBJ2-3 | . | TRBV4-3 | CASSQAYSLDTQYF | TGCGCCAGCAGCCAAGCCTATAGTTTGGATACGCAGTATTTT
15 | . | TRBJ2-2 | . | TRBV11-2 | CASSFSRTNTGELFF | TGTGCCAGCAGCTTTAGTCGGACGAACACCGGGGAGCTGTTTTTT
15 | . | TRBJ1-1 | few | TRBV18 | CASSPGGGRDAEAFF | TGTGCCAGCTCACCAGGGGGGGGGCGCGACGCTGAAGCTTTCTTT
15 | TRBD1 | TRBJ1-1 | few | TRBV12-3/TRBV12-4 | CASREKGTVQSEAFF | TGTGCCAGCAGAGAGAAGGGGACAGTACAGTCTGAAGCTTTCTTT